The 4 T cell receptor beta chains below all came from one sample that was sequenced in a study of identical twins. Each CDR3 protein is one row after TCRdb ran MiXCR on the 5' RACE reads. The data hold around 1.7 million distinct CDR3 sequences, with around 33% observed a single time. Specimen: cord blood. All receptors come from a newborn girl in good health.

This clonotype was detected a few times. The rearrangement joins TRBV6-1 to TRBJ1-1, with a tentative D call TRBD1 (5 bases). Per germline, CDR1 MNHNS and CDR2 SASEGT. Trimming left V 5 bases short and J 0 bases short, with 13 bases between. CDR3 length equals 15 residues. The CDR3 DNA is TGTGCCAGCAGTAAAACGGGGGGAGTGAACACTGAAGCTTTCTTT. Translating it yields CASSKTGGVNTEAFF.

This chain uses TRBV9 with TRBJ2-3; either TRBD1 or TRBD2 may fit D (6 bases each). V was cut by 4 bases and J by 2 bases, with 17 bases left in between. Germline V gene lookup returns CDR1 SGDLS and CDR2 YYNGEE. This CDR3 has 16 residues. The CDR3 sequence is CASSQIGGQPTDTQYF. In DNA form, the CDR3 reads TGTGCCAGCAGCCAAATAGGGGGGCAACCCACAGATACGCAGTATTTT.

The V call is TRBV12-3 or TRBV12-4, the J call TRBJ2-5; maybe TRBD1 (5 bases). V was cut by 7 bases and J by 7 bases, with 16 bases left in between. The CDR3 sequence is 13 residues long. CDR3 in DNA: TGTGCCAGCACCCTGGGGCAGGGAAGGACCCAGTACTTC. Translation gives CASTLGQGRTQYF.

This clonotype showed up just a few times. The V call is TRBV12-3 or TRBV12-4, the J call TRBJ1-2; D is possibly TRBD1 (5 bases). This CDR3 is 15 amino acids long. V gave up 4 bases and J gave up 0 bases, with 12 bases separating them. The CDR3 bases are TGTGCCAGCAGTTCACGACAGATTTCTAACTATGGCTACACCTTC. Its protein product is CASSSRQISNYGYTF.